The T cell receptor (beta chain) under discussion was sequenced for a study of shared clonotypes between healthy human individuals. Trimming shortened V by 4 bases and J by 2 bases, and 15 bases separated the two germline ends. The germline V gene encodes CDR1 MNHNS and CDR2 SASEGT. The CDR3 contains 15 residues. Healthy and HIV-negative, the adult donors had no recent acute infections or vaccinations. Only Caucasian adults living in Nashville, Tennessee served as donors. Deep-level settings were used for running the assay. This table comes from immunoSEQ multiplex PCR, and its TCRdb copy is limited to in-frame clones, with some not included. The repertoire includes 2 million to 3 million clones, approximately 94% of them detected once, and about 0.39% sits in the top ten.

The sequenced material came from naive CD4+ T cells from PBMCs. The subset is: CD45RA+ positively selected. The chain employs TRBV6-1 and TRBJ2-7, with D perhaps being TRBD1 or TRBD2 (5 bases each). The TCR was taken from a man younger than 35 in good health. Some clones in this sample may be carry-over from other donors' samples. The CDR3 nucleotides read TGTGCCAGCAGTGGGGACGAGGGGTTCCCCTACGAGCAGTACTTC. The encoded protein is CASSGDEGFPYEQYF.